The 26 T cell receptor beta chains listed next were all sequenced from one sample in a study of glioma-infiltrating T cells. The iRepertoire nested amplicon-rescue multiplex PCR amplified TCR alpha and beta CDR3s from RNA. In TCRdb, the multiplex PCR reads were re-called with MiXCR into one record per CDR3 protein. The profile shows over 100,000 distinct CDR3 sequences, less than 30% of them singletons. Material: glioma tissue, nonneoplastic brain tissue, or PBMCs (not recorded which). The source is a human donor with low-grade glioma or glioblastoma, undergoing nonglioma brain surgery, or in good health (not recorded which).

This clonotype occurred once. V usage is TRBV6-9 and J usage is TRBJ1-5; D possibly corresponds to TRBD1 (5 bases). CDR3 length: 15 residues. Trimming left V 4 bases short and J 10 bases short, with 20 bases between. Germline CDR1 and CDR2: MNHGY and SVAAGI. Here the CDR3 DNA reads TGTGCCAGCAGTTCCCCGTGGACAAATGGTCAACCCCAGCATTTT. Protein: CASSSPWTNGQPQHF.

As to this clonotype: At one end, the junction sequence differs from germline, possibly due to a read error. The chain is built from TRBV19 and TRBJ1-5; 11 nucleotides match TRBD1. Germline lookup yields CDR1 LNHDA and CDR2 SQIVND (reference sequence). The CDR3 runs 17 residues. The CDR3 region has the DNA TGTGCCACGTTAAATCCGGGACAGGGGGGAAGCAATCAGACCCAGCATTTT. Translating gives CATLNPGQGGSNQTQHF. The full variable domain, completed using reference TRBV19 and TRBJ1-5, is DGGITQSPKYLFRKEGQNVTLSCEQNLNHDAMYWYRQDPGQGLRLIYYSQIVNDFQKGDIAEGYSVSREKKESFPLTVTSAQKNPTAFYLCATLNPGQGGSNQTQHFGDGTRLSIL.

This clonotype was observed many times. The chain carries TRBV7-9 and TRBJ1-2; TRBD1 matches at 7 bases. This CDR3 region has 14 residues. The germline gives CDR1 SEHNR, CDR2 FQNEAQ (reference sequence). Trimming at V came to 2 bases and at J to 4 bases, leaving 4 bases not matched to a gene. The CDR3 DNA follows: TGTGCCAGCAGCTTACAGGGGGGGACCTATGGCTACACCTTC. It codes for CASSLQGGTYGYTF.

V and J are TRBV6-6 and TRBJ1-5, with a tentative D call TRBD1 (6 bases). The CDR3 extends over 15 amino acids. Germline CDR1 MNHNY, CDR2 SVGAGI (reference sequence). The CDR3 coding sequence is TGTGTTAGCAGTCCCATTTGGGGGGCGGATCAGCCCCAGCATTTT. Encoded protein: CVSSPIWGADQPQHF.

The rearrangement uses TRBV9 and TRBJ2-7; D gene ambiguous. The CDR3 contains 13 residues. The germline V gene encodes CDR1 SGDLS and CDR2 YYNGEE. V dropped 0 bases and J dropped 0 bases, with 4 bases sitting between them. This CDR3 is CASSVGGSYEQYF. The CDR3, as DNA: TGTGCCAGCAGCGTAGGGGGCTCCTACGAGCAGTACTTC.

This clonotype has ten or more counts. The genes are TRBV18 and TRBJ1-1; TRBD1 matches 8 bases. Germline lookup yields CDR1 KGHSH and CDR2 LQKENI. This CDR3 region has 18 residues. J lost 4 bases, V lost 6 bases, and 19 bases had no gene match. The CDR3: CASSGDRPSPLESTEAFF. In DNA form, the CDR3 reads TGTGCCAGCTCTGGGGACAGGCCTTCCCCTCTTGAGAGCACTGAAGCTTTCTTT.

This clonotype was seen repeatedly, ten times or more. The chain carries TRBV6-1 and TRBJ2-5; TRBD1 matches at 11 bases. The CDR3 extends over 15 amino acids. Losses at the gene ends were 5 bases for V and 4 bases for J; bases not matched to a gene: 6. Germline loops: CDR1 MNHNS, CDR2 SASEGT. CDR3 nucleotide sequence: TGTGCCAGCAGTTCGGGACAGGGGGGGGTAGAGACCCAGTACTTC. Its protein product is CASSSGQGGVETQYF.

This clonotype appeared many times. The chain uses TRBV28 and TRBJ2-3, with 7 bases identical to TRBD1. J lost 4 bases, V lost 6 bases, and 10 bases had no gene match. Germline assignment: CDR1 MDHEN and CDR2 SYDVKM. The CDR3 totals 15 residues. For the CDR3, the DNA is TGTGCCAGCAGGTACACAGGGGATCTCGCAGATACGCAGTATTTT. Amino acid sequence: CASRYTGDLADTQYF. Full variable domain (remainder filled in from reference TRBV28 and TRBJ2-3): DVKVTQSSRYLVKRTGEKVFLECVQDMDHENMFWYRQDPGLGLRLIYFSYDVKMKEKGDIPEGYSVSREKKERFSLILESASTNQTSMYLCASRYTGDLADTQYFGPGTRLTVL.

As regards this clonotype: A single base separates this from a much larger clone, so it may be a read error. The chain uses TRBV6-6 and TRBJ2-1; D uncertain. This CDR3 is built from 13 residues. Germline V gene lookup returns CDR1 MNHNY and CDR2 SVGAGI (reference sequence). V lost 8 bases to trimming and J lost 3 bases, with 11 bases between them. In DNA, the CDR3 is TGTGCCAGCGCAGCGTGGTGCTACAATGAGCAGTTCTTC. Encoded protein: CASAAWCYNEQFF.

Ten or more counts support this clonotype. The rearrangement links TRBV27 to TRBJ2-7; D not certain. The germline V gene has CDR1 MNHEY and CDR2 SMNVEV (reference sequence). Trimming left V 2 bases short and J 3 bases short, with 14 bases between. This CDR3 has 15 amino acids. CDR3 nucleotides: TGTGCCAGCAGTTTAAGAGCTATGCCCCTCTACGAGCAGTACTTC. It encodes CASSLRAMPLYEQYF.

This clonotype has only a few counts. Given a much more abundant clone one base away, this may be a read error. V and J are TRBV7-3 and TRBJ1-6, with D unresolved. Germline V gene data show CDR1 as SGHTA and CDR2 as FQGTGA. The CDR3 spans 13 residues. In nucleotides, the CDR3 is TGTGCCAGCAGCTTAGACCAGAATTCAACCCTCCACTTT. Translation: CASSLDQNSTLHF.

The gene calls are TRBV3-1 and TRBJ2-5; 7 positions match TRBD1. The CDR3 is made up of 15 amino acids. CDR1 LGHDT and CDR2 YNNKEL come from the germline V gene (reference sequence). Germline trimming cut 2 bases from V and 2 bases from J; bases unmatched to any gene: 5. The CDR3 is CASSQQGTAQETQYF. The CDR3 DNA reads TGTGCCAGCAGCCAACAGGGGACAGCTCAAGAGACCCAGTACTTC.

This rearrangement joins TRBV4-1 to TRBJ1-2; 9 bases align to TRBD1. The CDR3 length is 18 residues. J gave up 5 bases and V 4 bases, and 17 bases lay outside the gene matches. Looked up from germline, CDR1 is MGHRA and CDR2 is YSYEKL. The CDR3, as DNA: TGCGCCAGCAGCCTTACCATCCCGAGTGGGGACAGGGCTTATGGCTACACCTTC. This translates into CASSLTIPSGDRAYGYTF.

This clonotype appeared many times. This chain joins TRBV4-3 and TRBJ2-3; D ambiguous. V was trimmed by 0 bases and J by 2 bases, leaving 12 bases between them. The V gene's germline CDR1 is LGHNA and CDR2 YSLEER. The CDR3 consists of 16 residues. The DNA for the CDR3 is TGCGCCAGCAGCCAAGATGGCCTAGATACCACAGATACGCAGTATTTT. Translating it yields CASSQDGLDTTDTQYF.

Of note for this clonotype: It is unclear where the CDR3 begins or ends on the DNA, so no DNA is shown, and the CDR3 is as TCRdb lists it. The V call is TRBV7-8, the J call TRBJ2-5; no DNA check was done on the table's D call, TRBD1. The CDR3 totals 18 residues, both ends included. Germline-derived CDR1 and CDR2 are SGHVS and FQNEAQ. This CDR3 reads CASSFYICSARTAQTQYF.

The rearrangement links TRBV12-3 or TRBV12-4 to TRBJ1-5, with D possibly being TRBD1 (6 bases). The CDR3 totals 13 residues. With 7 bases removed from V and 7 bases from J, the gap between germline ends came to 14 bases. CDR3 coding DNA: TGTGCCAGCACCCCGGGCAGGGGCCAGCCCCAGCATTTT. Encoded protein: CASTPGRGQPQHF.

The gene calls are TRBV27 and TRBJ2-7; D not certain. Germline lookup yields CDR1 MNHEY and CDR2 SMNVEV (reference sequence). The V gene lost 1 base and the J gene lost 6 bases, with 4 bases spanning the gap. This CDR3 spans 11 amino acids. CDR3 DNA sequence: TGTGCCAGCAGTTTATGGGTCGAGCAGTACTTC. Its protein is CASSLWVEQYF.

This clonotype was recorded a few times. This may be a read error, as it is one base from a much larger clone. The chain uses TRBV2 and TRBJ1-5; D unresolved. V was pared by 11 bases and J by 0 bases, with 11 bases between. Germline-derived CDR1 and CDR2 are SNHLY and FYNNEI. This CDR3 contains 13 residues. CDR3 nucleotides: TGTGCCGGTCGAGGAGATAGCAATCAGCCCCAGCATTTT. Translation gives CAGRGDSNQPQHF.

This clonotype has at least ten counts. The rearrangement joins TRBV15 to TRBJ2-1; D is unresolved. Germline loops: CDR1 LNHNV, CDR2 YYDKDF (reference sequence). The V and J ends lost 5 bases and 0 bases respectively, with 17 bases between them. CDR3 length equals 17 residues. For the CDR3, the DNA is TGTGCCACCAGCGGAAGCCCAGCGCCAAGCTCCTACAATGAGCAGTTCTTC. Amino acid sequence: CATSGSPAPSSYNEQFF.

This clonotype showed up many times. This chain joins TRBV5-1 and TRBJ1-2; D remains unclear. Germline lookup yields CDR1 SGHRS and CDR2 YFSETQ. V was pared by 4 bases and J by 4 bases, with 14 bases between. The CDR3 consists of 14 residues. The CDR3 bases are TGCGCCAGCAGCCCGGAGGGCGGAACCTATGGCTACACCTTC. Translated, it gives CASSPEGGTYGYTF.

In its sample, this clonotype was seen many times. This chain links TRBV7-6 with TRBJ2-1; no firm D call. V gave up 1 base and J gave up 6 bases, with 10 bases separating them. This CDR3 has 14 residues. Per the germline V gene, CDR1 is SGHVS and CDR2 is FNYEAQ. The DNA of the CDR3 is TGTGCCAGCAGCTTAGGACTGAAGAGCAATGAGCAGTTCTTC. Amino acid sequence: CASSLGLKSNEQFF. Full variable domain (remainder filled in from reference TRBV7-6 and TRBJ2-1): GAGVSQSPRYKVTKRGQDVALRCDPISGHVSLYWYRQALGQGPEFLTYFNYEAQQDKSGLPNDRFSAERPEGSISTLTIQRTEQRDSAMYRCASSLGLKSNEQFFGPGTRLTVL.

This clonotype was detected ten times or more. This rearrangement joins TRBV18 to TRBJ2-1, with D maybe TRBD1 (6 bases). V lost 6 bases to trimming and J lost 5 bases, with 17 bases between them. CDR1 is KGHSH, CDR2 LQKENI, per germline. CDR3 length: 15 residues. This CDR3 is CASSRFETGNNEQFF. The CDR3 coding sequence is TGTGCCAGCTCGCGGTTTGAGACAGGTAACAATGAGCAGTTCTTC.

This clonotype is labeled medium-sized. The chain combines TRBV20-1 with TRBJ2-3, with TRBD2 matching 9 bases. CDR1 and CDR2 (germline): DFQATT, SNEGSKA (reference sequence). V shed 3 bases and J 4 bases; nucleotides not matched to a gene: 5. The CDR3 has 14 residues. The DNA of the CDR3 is TGCAGTGCTAGTAGCGGGAGTGACTCAGATACGCAGTATTTT. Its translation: CSASSGSDSDTQYF.

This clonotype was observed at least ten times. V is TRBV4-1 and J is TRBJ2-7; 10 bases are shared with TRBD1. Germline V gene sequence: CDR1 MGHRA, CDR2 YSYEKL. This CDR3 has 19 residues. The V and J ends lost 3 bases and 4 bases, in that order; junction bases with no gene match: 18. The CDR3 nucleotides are TGCGCCAGCAGCCAGCGGGAGGAAATCGTAAGGGACAGGGGTTACGAGCAGTACTTC. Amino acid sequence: CASSQREEIVRDRGYEQYF.

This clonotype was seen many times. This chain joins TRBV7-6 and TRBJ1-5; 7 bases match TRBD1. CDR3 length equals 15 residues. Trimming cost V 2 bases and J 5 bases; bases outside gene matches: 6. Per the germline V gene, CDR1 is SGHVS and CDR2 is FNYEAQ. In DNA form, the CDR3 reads TGTGCCAGCAGCTTAAAGGGACAGCCCGATCAGCCCCAGCATTTT. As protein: CASSLKGQPDQPQHF.

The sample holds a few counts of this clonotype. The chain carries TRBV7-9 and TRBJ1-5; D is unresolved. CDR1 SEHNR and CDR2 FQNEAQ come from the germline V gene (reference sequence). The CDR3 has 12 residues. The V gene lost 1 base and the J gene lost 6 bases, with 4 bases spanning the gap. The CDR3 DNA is TGTGCCAGCAGCTTAGGACCTCAGCCCCAGCATTTT. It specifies CASSLGPQPQHF. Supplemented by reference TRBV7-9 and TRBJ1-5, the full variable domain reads DTGVSQNPRHKITKRGQNVTFRCDPISEHNRLYWYRQTLGQGPEFLTYFQNEAQLEKSRLLSDRFSAERPKGSFSTLEIQRTEQGDSAMYLCASSLGPQPQHFGDGTRLSIL.